This TCR beta chain is from a study of T cell changes during pregnancy in multiple sclerosis. Method: immunoSEQ multiplex PCR; TCRdb's copy keeps in-frame clones and lacks some. The table has about 38,000 clones, roughly 90% seen once. This CDR3 contains 13 residues. Germline V gene lookup returns CDR1 SGHNT and CDR2 YYREEE (reference sequence). The junction had 5 bases not matched to a gene; V was cut back by 4 bases and J by 7 bases. The V call is TRBV5-4, the J call TRBJ1-2; TRBD1 matches 9 bases. The sequence derives from a female donor with multiple sclerosis, enrolled in a pregnancy study. The source material was CD4+ T cells from peripheral blood mononuclear cells, sampled before pregnancy. The CDR3 loop is CASSTGTGSGYTF. The DNA for the CDR3 is TGTGCCAGCAGCACGGGGACAGGGAGTGGCTACACCTTC.